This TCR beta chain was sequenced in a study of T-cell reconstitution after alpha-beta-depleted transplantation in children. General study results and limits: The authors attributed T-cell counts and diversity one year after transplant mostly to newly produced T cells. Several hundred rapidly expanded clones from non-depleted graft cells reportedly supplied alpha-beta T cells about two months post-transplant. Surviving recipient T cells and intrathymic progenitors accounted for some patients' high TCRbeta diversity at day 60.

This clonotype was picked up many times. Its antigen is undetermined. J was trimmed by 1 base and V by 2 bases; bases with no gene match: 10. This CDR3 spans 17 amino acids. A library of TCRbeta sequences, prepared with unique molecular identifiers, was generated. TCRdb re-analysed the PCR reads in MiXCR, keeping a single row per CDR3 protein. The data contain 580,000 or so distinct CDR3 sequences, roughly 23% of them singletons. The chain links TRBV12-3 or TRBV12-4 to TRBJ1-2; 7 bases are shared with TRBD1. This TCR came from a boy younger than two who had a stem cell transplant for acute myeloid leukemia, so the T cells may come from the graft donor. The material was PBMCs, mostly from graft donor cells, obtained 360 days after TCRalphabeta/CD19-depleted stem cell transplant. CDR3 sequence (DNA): TGTGCCAGCAGTTTACCGGGACAGAGTCTCCTTAACTATGGCTACACCTTC. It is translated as CASSLPGQSLLNYGYTF.